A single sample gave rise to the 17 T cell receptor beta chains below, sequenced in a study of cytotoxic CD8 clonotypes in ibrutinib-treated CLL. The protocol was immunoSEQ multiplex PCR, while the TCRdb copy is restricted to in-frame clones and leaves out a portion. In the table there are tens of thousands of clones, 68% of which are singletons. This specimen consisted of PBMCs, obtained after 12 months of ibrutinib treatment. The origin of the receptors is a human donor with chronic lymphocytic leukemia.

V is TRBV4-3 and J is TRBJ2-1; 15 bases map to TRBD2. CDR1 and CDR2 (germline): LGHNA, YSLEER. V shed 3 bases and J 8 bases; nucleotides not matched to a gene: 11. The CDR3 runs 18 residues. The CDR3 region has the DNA TGCGCCAGCAGCCACGGACTAGCGGGGGGGCCCGGAAGGGATGAGCAGTTCTTC. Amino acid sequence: CASSHGLAGGPGRDEQFF.

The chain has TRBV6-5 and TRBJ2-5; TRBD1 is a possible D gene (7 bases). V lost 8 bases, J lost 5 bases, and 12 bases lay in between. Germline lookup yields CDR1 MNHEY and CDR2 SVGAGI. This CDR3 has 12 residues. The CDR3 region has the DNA TGTGCCAGCGCGGGACAGTTGGAGACCCAGTACTTC. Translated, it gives CASAGQLETQYF.

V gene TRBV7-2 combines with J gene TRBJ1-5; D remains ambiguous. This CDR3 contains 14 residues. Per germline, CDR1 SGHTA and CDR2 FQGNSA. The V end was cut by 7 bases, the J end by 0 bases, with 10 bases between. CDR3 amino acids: CASNPYDSNQPQHF. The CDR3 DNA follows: TGTGCCAGCAACCCATACGATAGCAATCAGCCCCAGCATTTT. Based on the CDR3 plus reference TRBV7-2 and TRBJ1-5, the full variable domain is GAGVSQSPSNKVTEKGKDVELRCDPISGHTALYWYRQSLGQGLEFLIYFQGNSAPDKSGLPSDRFSAERTGGSVSTLTIQRTQQEDSAVYLCASNPYDSNQPQHFGDGTRLSIL.

CDR3 protein: CASSQGGGFYGYTF. CDR3 coding DNA: TGCGCCAGCAGCCAAGGGGGGGGATTCTATGGCTACACCTTC. This rearrangement joins TRBV4-3 to TRBJ1-2, with D possibly matching TRBD1 (5 bases). There are 14 residues in the CDR3. V lost 1 base to trimming and J lost 4 bases, with 10 bases between them. Germline V gene data show CDR1 as LGHNA and CDR2 as YSLEER.

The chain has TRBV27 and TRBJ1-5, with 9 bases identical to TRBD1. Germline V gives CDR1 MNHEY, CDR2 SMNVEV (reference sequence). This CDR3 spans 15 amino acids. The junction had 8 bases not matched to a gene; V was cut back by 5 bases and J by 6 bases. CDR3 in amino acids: CASSPTGQGTQPQHF. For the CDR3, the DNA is TGTGCCAGCAGTCCCACGGGACAGGGAACTCAGCCCCAGCATTTT.

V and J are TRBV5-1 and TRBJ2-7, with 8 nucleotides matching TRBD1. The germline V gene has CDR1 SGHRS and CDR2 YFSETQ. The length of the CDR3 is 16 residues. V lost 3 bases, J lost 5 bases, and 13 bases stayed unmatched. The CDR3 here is CASSSYFPGGSNEQYF. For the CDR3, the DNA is TGCGCCAGCAGCTCGTACTTCCCAGGGGGCTCGAACGAGCAGTACTTC.

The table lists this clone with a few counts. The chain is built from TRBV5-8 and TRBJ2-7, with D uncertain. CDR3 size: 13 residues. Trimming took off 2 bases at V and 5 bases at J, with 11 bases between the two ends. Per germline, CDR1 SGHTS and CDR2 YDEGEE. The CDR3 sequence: CASSFLGIHEQYF. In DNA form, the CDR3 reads TGTGCCAGCAGCTTTCTGGGGATCCACGAGCAGTACTTC.

This CDR3 is CAWSSTGHTGELFF. In DNA form, the CDR3 reads TGTGCCTGGAGTTCGACAGGACATACCGGGGAGCTGTTTTTT. The gene calls are TRBV30 and TRBJ2-2; D is possibly TRBD1 (6 bases). The germline V gene encodes CDR1 GTSNPN and CDR2 SVGIG (reference sequence). CDR3 size: 14 residues. Trimming shortened V by 2 bases and J by 5 bases, and 12 bases separated the two germline ends.

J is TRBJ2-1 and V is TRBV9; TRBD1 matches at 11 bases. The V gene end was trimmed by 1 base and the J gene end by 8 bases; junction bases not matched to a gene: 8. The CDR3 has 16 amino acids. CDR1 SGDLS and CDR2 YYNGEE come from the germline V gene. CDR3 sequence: CASSVKLGQGAHEQFF. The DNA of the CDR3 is TGTGCCAGCAGCGTAAAGCTCGGACAGGGGGCCCATGAGCAGTTCTTC.

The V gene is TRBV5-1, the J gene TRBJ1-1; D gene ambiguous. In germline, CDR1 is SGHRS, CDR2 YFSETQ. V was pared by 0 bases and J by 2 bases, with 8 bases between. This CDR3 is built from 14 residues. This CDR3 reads CASSLVRVNTEAFF. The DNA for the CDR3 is TGCGCCAGCAGCTTGGTGCGGGTAAACACTGAAGCTTTCTTT.

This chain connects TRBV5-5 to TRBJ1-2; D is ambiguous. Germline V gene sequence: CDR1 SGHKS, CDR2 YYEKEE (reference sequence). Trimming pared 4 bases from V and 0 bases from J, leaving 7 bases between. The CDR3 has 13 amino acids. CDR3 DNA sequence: TGTGCCAGCAGCCCACAAGCTAACTATGGCTACACCTTC. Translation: CASSPQANYGYTF.

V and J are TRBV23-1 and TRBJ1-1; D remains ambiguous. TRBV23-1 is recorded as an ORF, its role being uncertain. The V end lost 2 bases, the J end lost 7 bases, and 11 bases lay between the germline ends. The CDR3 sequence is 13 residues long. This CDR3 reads CASSQNRASEAFF. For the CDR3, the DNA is TGCGCCAGCAGTCAAAATAGGGCCAGTGAAGCTTTCTTT.

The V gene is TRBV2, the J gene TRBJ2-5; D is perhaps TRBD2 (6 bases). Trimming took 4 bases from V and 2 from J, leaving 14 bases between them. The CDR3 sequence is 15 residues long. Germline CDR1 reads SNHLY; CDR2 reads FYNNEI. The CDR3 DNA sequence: TGTGCCAGCAGTGGTCTGCGGGGTGGGCAAGAGACCCAGTACTTC. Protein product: CASSGLRGGQETQYF.

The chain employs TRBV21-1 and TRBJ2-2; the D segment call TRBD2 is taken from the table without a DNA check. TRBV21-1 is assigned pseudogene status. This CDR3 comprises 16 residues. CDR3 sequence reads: CASSKADAGDTGELFF. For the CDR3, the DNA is TGTGCCAGCAGCAAGGCCGATGCGGGGGACACCGGGGAGCTGTTTTTT.

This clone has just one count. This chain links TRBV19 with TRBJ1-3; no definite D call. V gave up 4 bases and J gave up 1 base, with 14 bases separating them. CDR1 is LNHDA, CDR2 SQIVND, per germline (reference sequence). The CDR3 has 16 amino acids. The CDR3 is CASSSGELGSGNTIYF. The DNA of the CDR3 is TGTGCCAGTAGTAGTGGGGAGTTGGGGTCTGGAAACACCATATATTTT.

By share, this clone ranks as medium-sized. The CDR3 sequence: CASSLVWGAAYEQYF. CDR3 coding DNA: TGCGCCAGCAGCTTGGTGTGGGGGGCTGCCTACGAGCAGTACTTC. The V call is TRBV5-1, the J call TRBJ2-7, with D perhaps given as TRBD1 or TRBD2 (6 bases each). The germline V gene has CDR1 SGHRS and CDR2 YFSETQ. V lost 0 bases and J lost 2, with 12 bases in between. This CDR3 is built from 15 residues. The entire variable domain, with the rest obtained from reference TRBV5-1 and TRBJ2-7, is as follows: KAGVTQTPRYLIKTRGQQVTLSCSPISGHRSVSWYQQTPGQGLQFLFEYFSETQRNKGNFPGRFSGRQFSNSRSEMNVSTLELGDSALYLCASSLVWGAAYEQYFGPGTRLTVT.

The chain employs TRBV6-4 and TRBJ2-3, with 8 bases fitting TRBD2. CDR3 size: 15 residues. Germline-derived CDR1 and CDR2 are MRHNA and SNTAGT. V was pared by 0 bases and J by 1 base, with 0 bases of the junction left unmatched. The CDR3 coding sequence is TGTGCCAGCAGTGACTCGCGGGGGGGCACAGATACGCAGTATTTT. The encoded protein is CASSDSRGGTDTQYF.